This T cell receptor (beta chain) stems from a study of CD8 T cells in ankylosing spondylitis (dated by TCRdb to 2015 to 2018). About the investigation overall: The study set out to find disease-linked TCR variants by profiling T cell receptor beta repertoires in ankylosing spondylitis patients and healthy donors. Samples of peripheral blood were taken, and for ankylosing spondylitis patients, synovial fluid was collected as well. The whole study cohort included some 100 healthy donors and about two dozen ankylosing spondylitis patients.

With respect to this clonotype: The target of this receptor is not known. The sample holds no much larger clone one base away, and base qualities are not on file.

TCRdb lists the instrument as Illumina HiSeq 2500. Quantitative 5'-RACE with molecular barcodes was the method used to prepare the TCR beta libraries. The paper's processing steps were these. A new computational method based on a probabilistic model of VDJ rearrangement was used to identify disease-linked TCR variants. TCRdb redid the processing of the public reads, applying fastp at Q25 and MiXCR, and retained in-frame beta chains. Here each entry gathers all rows of one CDR3 protein and keeps the most common genes and DNA. These V and J calls originate from TCRdb's pipeline instead of the authors' own analysis. The sample contains just under 350,000 distinct CDR3 sequences, about 14% of them found a single time. Clones ranked in the top ten supply about 1.1% of the sample. CDR1 and CDR2 are read off the germline V gene (reference sequence) as LNHDA and SQIVND. V sheds 3 bases and J sheds 7 bases, leaving 7 bases between their ends. The CDR3 runs 12 amino acids, cysteine and phenylalanine included. Only the CDR3 DNA stays, 36 bases, in frame from base 1.

General conclusions and limits of the study: Blood from ankylosing spondylitis patients appeared to be characterized by a TCR beta motif made up of several highly homologous amino acid variants. Significant enrichment of the disease-linked clones was reported in matched synovial fluid samples from ankylosing spondylitis patients. A CD8+ phenotype was shown by the disease-linked clones, which were found at relatively low frequencies in peripheral blood. Some of the motif variants had been reported before in the synovial fluid and blood of reactive arthritis patients, a finding that suggests common disease-initiation mechanisms.

Material for sequencing was blood, either unsorted or a sorted T cell fraction (not recorded which). Recombination joined TRBV19 with TRBJ2-1, with no reliable assignment of the D segment. This receptor was identified in a male donor with ankylosing spondylitis or in good health (not recorded which). The CDR3 corresponds to CASSINLNEQFF. The DNA is as follows: TGTGCCAGTAGTATTAATTTAAATGAGCAGTTCTTC.